This T cell receptor (beta chain) was found in a study of identical twins. The study's findings and limits: Models underpredicted monozygotic twin sharing of out-of-frame TCR alpha. Sequences that were beta out-of-frame showed weaker excess twin sharing. There were fewer insertions in abundant cord blood beta clonotypes, but memory repertoires showed no such pattern.

This clonotype was found once. The antigen remains undetermined. TCRdb analysed the 5' RACE reads with MiXCR anew, one entry per CDR3 protein. The top ten clones hold about 0.94% of a sample with fewer than 500,000 distinct CDR3 sequences, 13% to 15% of them seen once. This sample also appeared in a second study, on yellow fever vaccine responses in identical twins.

Sequencing input: CD4+ T cells sorted from blood. This sequence originates from a woman aged 18-29 years in good health.

The CDR3 DNA sequence: TGTGCCAGCAGTTTACGCCCAACAGGGGACTATGGCTACACCTTC. Translating gives CASSLRPTGDYGYTF. The V call is TRBV12-3 or TRBV12-4, the J call TRBJ1-2, with 7 positions matching TRBD1. The CDR3 consists of 15 residues. J gave up 3 bases and V 2 bases, and 6 bases lay outside the gene matches.